The 15 T cell receptor beta chains below were found in one sample sequenced in a study of a mutant IDH1 vaccine in newly diagnosed glioma. TCRdb's copy holds only in-frame clones and misses some; the assay was immunoSEQ multiplex PCR. The table includes about 50,000 clones, 84% detected once. The time point denotes: week 35, safety follow-up. Vaccinated patients received 300 ug of mutant IDH1 20-mer peptide per dose, with topical imiquimod. Their recognized antigens are unknown. Sequenced material: PBMCs, taken from a glioma patient whose treatment included an IDH1 peptide vaccine. The receptors shown here come from a woman aged 18-30 years with glioma.

The V call is TRBV9, the J call TRBJ2-5; D could derive from TRBD1 or TRBD2 (8 bases each). Between the trimmed V and J ends, which lost 2 bases and 5 bases, there was a span of 34 bases. This CDR3 has 21 residues. CDR1 is SGDLS, CDR2 YYNGEE, per germline. CDR3 in amino acids: CASSVGPGGAEAGGVRETQYF. The CDR3 nucleotides are TGTGCCAGCAGCGTTGGACCAGGGGGCGCGGAGGCCGGGGGGGTTCGGGAGACCCAGTACTTC.

The chain links TRBV11-2 to TRBJ2-7, with D possibly being TRBD2 (6 bases). The CDR3 sequence is 12 residues long. Trimming took off 7 bases at V and 5 bases at J, with 12 bases between the two ends. In germline, CDR1 is SGHAT, CDR2 FQNNGV. The CDR3 DNA reads as TGTGCCAGCACCCGGGGGAGGAACGAGCAGTACTTC. Its protein product is CASTRGRNEQYF.

The V gene is TRBV12-5, the J gene TRBJ1-1; D gene uncertain. The CDR3 spans 14 residues. Germline V CDR1 and CDR2: LGHNT, FRNRAP. Trimming shortened V by 2 bases and J by 11 bases, and 18 bases separated the two germline ends. The CDR3 nucleotides read TGTGCTAGTGGTTTGCCATTACAGAGGTATGGGGCTTTCTTT. This codes for CASGLPLQRYGAFF.

This chain joins TRBV19 and TRBJ1-1, with TRBD1 as a possible D gene (5 bases). The CDR3 totals 16 residues. Germline V gene data show CDR1 as LNHDA and CDR2 as SQIVND (reference sequence). Trimming pared 3 bases from V and 1 base from J, leaving 15 bases between. CDR3 sequence reads: CASSISTVGGNTEAFF. As DNA, the CDR3 is TGTGCCAGTAGTATCTCGACGGTGGGGGGGAACACTGAAGCTTTCTTT. Looking up the rest from reference TRBV19 and TRBJ1-1 gives the full variable domain: DGGITQSPKYLFRKEGQNVTLSCEQNLNHDAMYWYRQDPGQGLRLIYYSQIVNDFQKGDIAEGYSVSREKKESFPLTVTSAQKNPTAFYLCASSISTVGGNTEAFFGQGTRLTVV.

The chain carries TRBV29-1 and TRBJ1-1, with D possibly being TRBD1 (6 bases). With 7 bases removed from V and 5 bases from J, the gap between germline ends came to 14 bases. The length of the CDR3 is 12 residues. Germline CDR1 reads SQVTM; CDR2 reads ANQGSEA. Here the CDR3 reads CSGGHRGTEAFF. The CDR3, as DNA: TGCAGCGGGGGACACCGAGGGACTGAAGCTTTCTTT. Full variable domain (rest looked up from reference TRBV29-1 and TRBJ1-1): SAVISQKPSRDICQRGTSLTIQCQVDSQVTMMFWYRQQPGQSLTLIATANQGSEATYESGFVIDKFPISRPNLTFSTLTVSNMSPEDSSIYLCSGGHRGTEAFFGQGTRLTVV.

The V call is TRBV4-2, the J call TRBJ1-2, with 9 bases that match TRBD1. V trimming: 4 bases; J trimming: 2 bases; junction bases outside the gene matches: 8. This CDR3 is 16 amino acids long. Germline V gives CDR1 LGHNA, CDR2 YNFKEQ. CDR3 loop: CASSPSSGQGNYGYTF. In nucleotides, the CDR3 is TGTGCCAGCAGCCCTTCTTCGGGACAGGGAAACTATGGCTACACCTTC.

V is TRBV11-2 and J is TRBJ2-3; 12 bases map to TRBD2. V lost 5 bases to trimming and J lost 5 bases; unmatched junction nucleotides: 8. The length of the CDR3 is 16 residues. The V gene's germline CDR1 is SGHAT and CDR2 FQNNGV. The CDR3 region is CASSPLAGGPGDTQYF. For the CDR3, the DNA is TGTGCCAGCAGCCCTCTAGCGGGGGGGCCTGGAGATACGCAGTATTTT.

This chain uses TRBV9 with TRBJ2-5; D unresolved. The germline V gene has CDR1 SGDLS and CDR2 YYNGEE. Trimming removed 4 bases from V and 0 bases from J, with 16 bases in between. This CDR3 contains 16 residues. CDR3 coding DNA: TGTGCCAGCAGCTCCCGGGCAGTCGAGAACCAAGAGACCCAGTACTTC. Its translation is CASSSRAVENQETQYF.

This clone was counted a single time. The V call is TRBV5-1, the J call TRBJ2-3; 9 bases align to TRBD2. The germline V gene has CDR1 SGHRS and CDR2 YFSETQ. The CDR3 is 14 amino acids. The V gene end was trimmed by 5 bases and the J gene end by 6 bases; junction bases not matched to a gene: 7. DNA for the CDR3: TGCGCCAGCAGTCTTAGCGGGGGCATGGATACGCAGTATTTT. This sequence encodes CASSLSGGMDTQYF.

The J gene is TRBJ1-2, the V gene TRBV11-1; tentative D call: TRBD1 (6 bases). Germline V gene data show CDR1 as SGHAT and CDR2 as FQDESV (reference sequence). This CDR3 has 13 residues. V was clipped by 0 bases and J by 8 bases, with 10 bases between them. CDR3 residues: CASSLAGHRGYTF. The CDR3 DNA reads as TGTGCCAGCAGCTTAGCGGGACATCGGGGCTACACCTTC. Looking up the rest from reference TRBV11-1 and TRBJ1-2 gives the full variable domain: EAEVAQSPRYKITEKSQAVAFWCDPISGHATLYWYRQILGQGPELLVQFQDESVVDDSQLPKDRFSAERLKGVDSTLKIQPAELGDSAMYLCASSLAGHRGYTFGSGTRLTVV.

The chain uses TRBV19 and TRBJ1-1; no clear D. There are 14 residues in the CDR3. Trimming removed 5 bases from V and 1 base from J, with 11 bases in between. Germline V CDR1 and CDR2: LNHDA, SQIVND (reference sequence). CDR3 sequence (DNA): TGTGCCAGTAGTCTCCGGACCGCGAACACTGAAGCTTTCTTT. It translates to CASSLRTANTEAFF.

The rearrangement links TRBV19 to TRBJ1-2; D may be TRBD1 (6 bases). This CDR3 has 12 residues. The V end was cut by 11 bases, the J end by 4 bases, with 14 bases between. The germline V gene encodes CDR1 LNHDA and CDR2 SQIVND (reference sequence). CDR3 loop: CASLTGLYGYTF. CDR3 in DNA: TGTGCCTCCTTGACAGGCCTCTATGGCTACACCTTC.

The chain carries TRBV4-1 and TRBJ2-6, with no clear D. The V and J ends lost 4 bases and 0 bases respectively, with 13 bases between them. The germline CDR1 and CDR2 sequences are MGHRA and YSYEKL. This CDR3 spans 17 amino acids. The CDR3 nucleotides are TGCGCCAGCAGCCCGAAGGGCAAGAGCTCTGGGGCCAACGTCCTGACTTTC. Its protein is CASSPKGKSSGANVLTF.

This clone appeared a single time. This rearrangement joins TRBV2 to TRBJ2-5; D is unresolved. Germline CDR1 reads SNHLY; CDR2 reads FYNNEI. V lost 2 bases and J 7 bases, leaving 14 bases between the germline ends. The CDR3 sequence is 14 residues long. The CDR3 reads CASSERFVLMTQYF. The CDR3 DNA follows: TGTGCCAGCAGTGAACGCTTTGTGCTTATGACCCAGTACTTC.

CDR3 DNA: TGTGCCAGCAGTCCACACAGGGGACAGCCCCAGCATTTT. It is translated as CASSPHRGQPQHF. V is TRBV6-5 and J is TRBJ1-5, with 7 bases lining up with TRBD1. The CDR3 extends over 13 amino acids. The trim removed 5 bases at V and 7 bases at J, leaving 5 bases unmatched. From germline, CDR1 is MNHEY and CDR2 SVGAGI.